This TCR beta chain was obtained from a study of shared clonotypes between healthy human individuals. CDR3 size: 20 residues. Trimming took 8 bases from V and 6 from J, leaving 36 bases between them. Germline lookup yields CDR1 LNHNV and CDR2 YYDKDF (reference sequence). Measured with immunoSEQ multiplex PCR; TCRdb has only the in-frame clones, and not every one. The sample consists of about 1.5 million clones, about 96% of them appearing once. Sample: naive CD4+ T cells sorted from blood. Subset reported: CD45RA+ positively selected. The chain is built from TRBV15 and TRBJ2-3; the D gene is possibly TRBD2 (7 bases). The sequence was collected from a man aged 25-45 years in good health. The CDR3 nucleotides read TGTGCCACCTCGGGATCAGGGGTGAAGACTAGCAGCAGTGGAGGGGATACGCAGTATTTT. This gives the protein CATSGSGVKTSSSGGDTQYF. Complete variable domain (other parts from reference TRBV15 and TRBJ2-3): DAMVIQNPRYQVTQFGKPVTLSCSQTLNHNVMYWYQQKSSQAPKLLFHYYDKDFNNEADTPDNFQSRRPNTSFCFLDIRSPGLGDTAMYLCATSGSGVKTSSSGGDTQYFGPGTRLTVL.